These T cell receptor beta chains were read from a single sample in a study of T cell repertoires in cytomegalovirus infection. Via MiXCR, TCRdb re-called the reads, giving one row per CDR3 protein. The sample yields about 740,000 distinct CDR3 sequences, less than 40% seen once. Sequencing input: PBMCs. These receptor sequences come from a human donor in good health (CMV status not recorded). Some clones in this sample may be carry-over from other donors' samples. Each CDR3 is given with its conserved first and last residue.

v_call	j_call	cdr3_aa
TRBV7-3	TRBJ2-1	CASSLFGTGDNEQFF
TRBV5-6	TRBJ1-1	CASSLQGVNTEAFF
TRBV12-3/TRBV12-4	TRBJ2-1	CASSPARTSGGAYPYNEQFF
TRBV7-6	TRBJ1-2	CASSPSEDRGLYGYTF
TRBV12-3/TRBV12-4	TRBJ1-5	CASSRGHDSNQPQHF
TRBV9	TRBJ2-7	CASSPAGGIYEQYF
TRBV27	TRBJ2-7	CASSLRAQGEGEQYF
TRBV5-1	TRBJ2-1	CASSGEGLSGILEQFF
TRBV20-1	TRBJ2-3	CSAIPAGGTTQYF
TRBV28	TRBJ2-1	CASLAGLGGGPDDEQFF
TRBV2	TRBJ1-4	CASSGDDRVLNEKLFF
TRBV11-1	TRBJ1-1	CASRVRGETEAFF
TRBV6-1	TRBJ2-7	CASSDRSLGGRHTSYEQYF
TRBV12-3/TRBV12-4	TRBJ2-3	CASKRQGTDTQYF
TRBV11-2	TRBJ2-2	CASSLGTGVYTGELFF
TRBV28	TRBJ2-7	CASSSTGTGGHEQYF
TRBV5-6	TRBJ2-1	CASSPRTWGLRNEQFF
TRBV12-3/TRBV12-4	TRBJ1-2	CASSYRQLDGYTF
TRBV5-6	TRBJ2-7	CASSLAEQAHLPGDPTKNSYEQYF
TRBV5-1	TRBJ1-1	CASSPYDMNTEAFF
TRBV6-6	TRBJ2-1	CASKYPGTNYNEQFF